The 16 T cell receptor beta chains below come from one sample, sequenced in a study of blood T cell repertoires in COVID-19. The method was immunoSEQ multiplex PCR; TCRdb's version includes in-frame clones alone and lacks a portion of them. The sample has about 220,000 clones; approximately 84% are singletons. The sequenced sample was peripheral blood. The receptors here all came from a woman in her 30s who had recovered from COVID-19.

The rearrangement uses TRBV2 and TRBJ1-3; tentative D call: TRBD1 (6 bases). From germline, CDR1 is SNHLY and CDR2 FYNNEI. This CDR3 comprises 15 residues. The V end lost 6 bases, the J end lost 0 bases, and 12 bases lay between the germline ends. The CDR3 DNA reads TGTGCCAGCAGGGGGGACAAACTCTCTGGAAACACCATATATTTT. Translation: CASRGDKLSGNTIYF.

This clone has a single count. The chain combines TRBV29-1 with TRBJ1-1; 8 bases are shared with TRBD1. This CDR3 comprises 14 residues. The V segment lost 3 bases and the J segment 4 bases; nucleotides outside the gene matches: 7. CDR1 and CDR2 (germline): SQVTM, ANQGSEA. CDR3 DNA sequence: TGCAGCGTTGATCAGGGGGCGGATGGCACTGAAGCTTTCTTT. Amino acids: CSVDQGADGTEAFF.

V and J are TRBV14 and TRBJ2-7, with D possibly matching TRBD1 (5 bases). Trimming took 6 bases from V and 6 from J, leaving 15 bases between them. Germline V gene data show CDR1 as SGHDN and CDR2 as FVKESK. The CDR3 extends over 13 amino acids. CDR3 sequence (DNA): TGTGCCAGCAGGGCGACATGGGGCGGCGAGCAGTACTTC. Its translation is CASRATWGGEQYF.

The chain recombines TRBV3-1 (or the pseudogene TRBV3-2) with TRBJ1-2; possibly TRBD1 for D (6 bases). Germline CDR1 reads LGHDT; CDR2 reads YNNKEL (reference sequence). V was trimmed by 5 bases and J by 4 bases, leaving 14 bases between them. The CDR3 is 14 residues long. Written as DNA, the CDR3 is TGTGCCAGCAGCGGAACGGAAGGGGGCTATGGCTACACCTTC. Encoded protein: CASSGTEGGYGYTF.

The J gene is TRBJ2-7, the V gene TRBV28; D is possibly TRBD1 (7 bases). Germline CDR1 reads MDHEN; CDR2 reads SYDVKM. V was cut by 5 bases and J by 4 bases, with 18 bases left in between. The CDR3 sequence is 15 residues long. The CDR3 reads CASSPTGLGGYEQYF. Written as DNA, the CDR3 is TGTGCCAGCAGTCCGACAGGGCTGGGGGGTTACGAGCAGTACTTC.

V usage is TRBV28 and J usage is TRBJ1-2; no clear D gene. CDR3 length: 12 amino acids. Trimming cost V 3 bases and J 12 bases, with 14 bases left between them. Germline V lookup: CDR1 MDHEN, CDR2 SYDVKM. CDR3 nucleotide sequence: TGTGCCAGCAGTTTTTTCGGTCTTCGGGACACCTTC. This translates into CASSFFGLRDTF.

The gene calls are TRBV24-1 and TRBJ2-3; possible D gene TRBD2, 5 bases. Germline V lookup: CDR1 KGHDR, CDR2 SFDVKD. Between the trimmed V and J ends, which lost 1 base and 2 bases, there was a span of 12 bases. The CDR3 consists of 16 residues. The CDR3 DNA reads TGTGCCACCAGTGATTTAGTGGCGGGTCCCACAGATACGCAGTATTTT. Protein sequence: CATSDLVAGPTDTQYF.

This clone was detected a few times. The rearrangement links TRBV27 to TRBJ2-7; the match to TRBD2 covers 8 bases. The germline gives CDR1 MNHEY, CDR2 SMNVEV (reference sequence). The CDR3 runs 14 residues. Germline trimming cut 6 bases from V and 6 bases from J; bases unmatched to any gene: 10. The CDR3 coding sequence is TGTGCCAGCAGCATCGGACTAGCTCAAAGCGAGCAGTACTTC. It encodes CASSIGLAQSEQYF.

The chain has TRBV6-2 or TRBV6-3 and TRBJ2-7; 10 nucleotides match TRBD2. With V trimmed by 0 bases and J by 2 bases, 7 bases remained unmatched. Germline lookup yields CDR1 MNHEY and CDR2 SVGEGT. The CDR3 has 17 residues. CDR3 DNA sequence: TGTGCCAGCAGTTACTCAACTAGCGGGATTGGGGCCTACGAGCAGTACTTC. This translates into CASSYSTSGIGAYEQYF.

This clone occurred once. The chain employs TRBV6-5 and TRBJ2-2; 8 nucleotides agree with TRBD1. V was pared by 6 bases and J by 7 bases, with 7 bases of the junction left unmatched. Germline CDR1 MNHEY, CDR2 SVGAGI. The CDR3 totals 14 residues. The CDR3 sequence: CASRPDRGNGELFF. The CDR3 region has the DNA TGTGCCAGCAGACCCGACAGGGGAAACGGGGAGCTGTTTTTT.

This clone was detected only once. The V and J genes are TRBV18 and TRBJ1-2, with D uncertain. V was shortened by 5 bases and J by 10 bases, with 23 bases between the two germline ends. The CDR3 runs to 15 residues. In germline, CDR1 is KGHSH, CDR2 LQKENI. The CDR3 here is CASSGQREAAGDYTF. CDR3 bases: TGTGCCAGCTCAGGTCAACGGGAGGCGGCGGGAGACTACACCTTC.

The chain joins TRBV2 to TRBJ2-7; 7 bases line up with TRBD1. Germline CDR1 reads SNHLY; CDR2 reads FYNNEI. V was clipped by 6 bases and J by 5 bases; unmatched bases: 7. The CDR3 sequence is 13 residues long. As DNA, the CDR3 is TGTGCCAGCAGCAAACAGGGGCTGGACGAGCAGTACTTC. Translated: CASSKQGLDEQYF.

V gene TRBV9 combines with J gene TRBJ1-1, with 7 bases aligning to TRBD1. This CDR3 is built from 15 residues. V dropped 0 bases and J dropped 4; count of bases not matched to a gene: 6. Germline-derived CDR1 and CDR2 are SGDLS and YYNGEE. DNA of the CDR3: TGTGCCAGCAGCGTAGAGGGGGCCAGGCCCACTGAAGCTTTCTTT. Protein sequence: CASSVEGARPTEAFF.

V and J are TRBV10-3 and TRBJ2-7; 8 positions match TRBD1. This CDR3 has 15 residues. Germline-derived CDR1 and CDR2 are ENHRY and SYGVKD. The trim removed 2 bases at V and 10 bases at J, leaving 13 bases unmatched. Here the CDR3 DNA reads TGTGCCATCAGTGAGCAAATCGGGACAGGACAGATCCAGTACTTC. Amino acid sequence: CAISEQIGTGQIQYF.

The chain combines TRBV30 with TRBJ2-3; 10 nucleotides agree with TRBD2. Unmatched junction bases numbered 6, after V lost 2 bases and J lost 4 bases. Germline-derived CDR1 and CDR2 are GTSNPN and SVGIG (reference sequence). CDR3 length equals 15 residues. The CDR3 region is CAWSFLAGEPDTQYF. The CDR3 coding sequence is TGTGCCTGGAGTTTTCTAGCGGGAGAGCCAGATACGCAGTATTTT.

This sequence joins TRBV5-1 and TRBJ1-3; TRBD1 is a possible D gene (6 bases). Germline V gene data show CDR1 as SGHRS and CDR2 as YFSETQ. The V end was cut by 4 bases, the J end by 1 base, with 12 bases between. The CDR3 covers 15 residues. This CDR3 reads CASSDPQGSGNTIYF. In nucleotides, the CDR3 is TGCGCCAGCAGCGACCCACAGGGATCTGGAAACACCATATATTTT.